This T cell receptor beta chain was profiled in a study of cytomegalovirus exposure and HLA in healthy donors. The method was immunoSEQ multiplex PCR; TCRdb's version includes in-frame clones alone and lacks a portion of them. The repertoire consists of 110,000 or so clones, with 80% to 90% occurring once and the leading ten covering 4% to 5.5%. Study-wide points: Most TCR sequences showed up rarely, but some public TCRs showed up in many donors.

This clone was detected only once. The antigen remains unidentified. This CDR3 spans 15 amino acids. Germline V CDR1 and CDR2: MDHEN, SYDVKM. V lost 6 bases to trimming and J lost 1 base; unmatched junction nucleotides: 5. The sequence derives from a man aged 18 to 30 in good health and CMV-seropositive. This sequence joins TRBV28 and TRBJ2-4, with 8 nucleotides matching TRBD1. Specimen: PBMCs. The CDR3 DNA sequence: TGTGCCAGCAGGACAGGGGATAGGGCCAAAAACATTCAGTACTTC. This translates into CASRTGDRAKNIQYF.